This TCR beta chain was obtained from a study of T cells in localized non-small cell lung cancer. The V and J ends lost 2 bases and 0 bases respectively, with 4 bases between them. Germline CDR1 reads MNHNS; CDR2 reads SASEGT. There are 14 residues in the CDR3. This clone was seen only a few times. Libraries were prepared by immunoSEQ multiplex PCR; TCRdb keeps only in-frame clonotypes and omits some of them. The profile shows 45,000 to 65,000 clones, 70% to 90% of them singletons. Sequencing was performed on peripheral blood, taken before any cancer treatment. V usage is TRBV6-1 and J usage is TRBJ1-4; D not resolved. The TCR originated in a man aged 35-69 years with stage I squamous cell lung carcinoma. DNA for the CDR3: TGTGCCAGCAGTGAACGGGCAACTAATGAAAAACTGTTTTTT. This encodes CASSERATNEKLFF.